The 18 T cell receptor beta chains below all came from one sample that was sequenced in a study of T-cell reconstitution after alpha-beta-depleted transplantation in children. Construction of the TCRbeta library involved unique molecular identifiers. TCRdb passed the PCR reads through MiXCR, listing each CDR3 protein once. The repertoire holds 150,000 to 200,000 distinct CDR3 sequences, roughly 11% seen once, with roughly 13% in the top ten. Sample: PBMCs, taken before TCRalphabeta/CD19-depleted stem cell transplant. The receptors here all came from a boy younger than 10 with acute myeloid leukemia, due to receive a stem cell transplant.

This clonotype appeared many times. The chain links TRBV29-1 to TRBJ2-7; possibly TRBD1 for D (6 bases). Germline CDR1 and CDR2: SQVTM and ANQGSEA. There are 14 residues in the CDR3. Trimming cost V 2 bases and J 3 bases, with 14 bases left between them. The CDR3 DNA reads TGCAGCGTTGAAACTGGGGGCAGCAACTACGAGCAGTACTTC. Protein: CSVETGGSNYEQYF.

This clonotype was observed many times. The chain carries TRBV5-6 and TRBJ2-3, with D hard to call. V was pared by 0 bases and J by 4 bases, with 12 bases between. This CDR3 has 15 amino acids. Germline V lookup: CDR1 SGHDT, CDR2 YYEEEE. CDR3 amino acids: CASSLAVGSPDTQYF. CDR3 nucleotide sequence: TGTGCCAGCAGCTTGGCTGTTGGGTCCCCAGATACGCAGTATTTT.

At least ten counts were recorded for this clonotype. The chain is built from TRBV11-1 and TRBJ2-7, with D tentatively TRBD1 or TRBD2 (7 bases each). The CDR3 consists of 18 residues. CDR1 and CDR2 from the germline V gene are SGHAT and FQDESV (reference sequence). V lost 4 bases and J 2 bases, leaving 24 bases between the germline ends. This CDR3 reads CASSWGGPSGGKPYEQYV. The CDR3 DNA reads as TGTGCCAGCAGCTGGGGGGGCCCCTCAGGGGGAAAACCCTACGAGCAGTACGTC.

This clonotype came up many times. The chain joins TRBV28 to TRBJ1-5; 8 bases match TRBD1. The CDR3 spans 15 residues. Germline assignment: CDR1 MDHEN and CDR2 SYDVKM. V lost 6 bases, J lost 5 bases, and 9 bases stayed unmatched. The CDR3 nucleotides are TGTGCCAGCAGCCGCGCGGACAGGGCGCATCAGCCCCAGCATTTT. It specifies CASSRADRAHQPQHF.

This clonotype was counted ten times or more. V and J are TRBV12-3 or TRBV12-4 and TRBJ2-6, with 9 positions matching TRBD1. This CDR3 comprises 15 residues. Trimming took 4 bases from V and 2 from J; bases not matched to a gene: 0. CDR3 protein: CASSWTGAGANVLTF. CDR3 coding DNA: TGTGCCAGCAGTTGGACAGGGGCTGGGGCCAACGTCCTGACTTTC.

This clonotype was counted between two and nine times. The chain couples TRBV20-1 to TRBJ2-1; tentatively, D is TRBD2 (6 bases). V was shortened by 4 bases and J by 3 bases, with 13 bases between the two germline ends. The length of the CDR3 is 14 residues. Germline loops: CDR1 DFQATT, CDR2 SNEGSKA (reference sequence). In nucleotides, the CDR3 is TGCAGTGCTAATTTAGCGGTCCTCTACAATGAGCAGTTCTTC. Translating gives CSANLAVLYNEQFF.

This clonotype was seen repeatedly, ten times or more. The chain joins TRBV18 to TRBJ2-7; D is uncertain. Germline CDR1 and CDR2: KGHSH and LQKENI. This CDR3 spans 12 amino acids. V shed 3 bases and J shed 3 bases, with 6 bases lying between them. DNA of the CDR3: TGTGCCAGCTCACCCCGAATCTACGAGCAGTACTTC. Translated, it gives CASSPRIYEQYF.

This clonotype was seen many times. The CDR3 spells CASSRDRGIVQYV. The DNA for the CDR3 is TGTGCCAGCAGCCGGGACAGGGGAATCGTGCAGTACGTC. This rearrangement joins TRBV6-6 to TRBJ2-7; 10 positions match TRBD1. Per the germline V gene, CDR1 is MNHNY and CDR2 is SVGAGI (reference sequence). The V and J ends lost 6 bases and 9 bases, in that order; junction bases with no gene match: 8. This CDR3 is built from 13 residues.

The sample holds many counts of this clonotype. The V call is TRBV5-6, the J call TRBJ2-6, with unresolved D. Trimming shortened V by 1 base and J by 4 bases, and 9 bases separated the two germline ends. Germline V lookup: CDR1 SGHDT, CDR2 YYEEEE. The CDR3 is made up of 15 amino acids. CDR3 loop: CASSLRIRGANVLTF. The CDR3 DNA is TGTGCCAGCAGCTTGCGTATAAGAGGGGCCAACGTCCTGACTTTC.

This clonotype was counted many times. The chain carries TRBV4-1 and TRBJ1-1, with D tentatively TRBD1 (6 bases). The CDR3 loop spans 14 amino acids. Trimming removed 2 bases at V and 7 bases at J, with 14 bases between. Germline V gene sequence: CDR1 MGHRA, CDR2 YSYEKL. The CDR3 DNA reads as TGCGCCAGCAGCCAATTAGAACAGGGTGTTGAAGCTTTCTTT. It encodes CASSQLEQGVEAFF.

This clonotype was counted ten times or more. V is TRBV15 and J is TRBJ2-3; 7 nucleotides line up with TRBD1. V was clipped by 4 bases and J by 2 bases; unmatched bases: 12. The CDR3 totals 17 residues. Germline assignment: CDR1 LNHNV and CDR2 YYDKDF (reference sequence). The CDR3 region is CATSTWTGTANTDTQYF. CDR3 bases: TGTGCCACCAGCACCTGGACCGGGACAGCAAACACAGATACGCAGTATTTT.

This clonotype was counted ten times or more. This rearrangement joins TRBV29-1 to TRBJ2-3; TRBD2 agrees at 11 bases. Looked up from germline, CDR1 is SQVTM and CDR2 is ANQGSEA. V shed 4 bases and J 6 bases; nucleotides not matched to a gene: 3. This CDR3 is 13 amino acids long. CDR3 in DNA: TGCAGCGTTGTAGCGGGAGGGTCGGATACGCAGTATTTT. It translates to CSVVAGGSDTQYF.

This clonotype was recorded at least ten times. The rearrangement joins TRBV28 to TRBJ2-7, with D unclear. This CDR3 region has 12 residues. Trimming shortened V by 6 bases and J by 1 base, and 7 bases separated the two germline ends. Germline V lookup: CDR1 MDHEN, CDR2 SYDVKM. CDR3 sequence reads: CASSFPSYEQYF. The CDR3 DNA reads as TGTGCCAGCAGCTTCCCTTCCTACGAGCAGTACTTC.

In its sample, this clonotype was seen many times. The J gene is TRBJ2-6, the V gene TRBV6-2 or TRBV6-3; D perhaps matches TRBD2 (5 bases). CDR3 length: 16 amino acids. V dropped 1 base and J dropped 0 bases, with 7 bases sitting between them. Germline CDR1 is MNHEY and CDR2 is SVGEGT. The CDR3: CASSYWENSGANVLTF. CDR3 coding DNA: TGTGCCAGCAGTTACTGGGAGAACTCTGGGGCCAACGTCCTGACTTTC.

This clonotype showed up many times. The chain couples TRBV14 to TRBJ2-2; D uncertain. The CDR3 sequence is 15 residues long. CDR1 and CDR2 (germline): SGHDN, FVKESK. Trimming took 3 bases from V and 8 from J, leaving 16 bases between them. CDR3 sequence: CASSHHTLQPGELFF. Written as DNA, the CDR3 is TGTGCCAGCAGCCATCATACCCTACAGCCAGGGGAGCTGTTTTTT.

This clonotype was picked up many times. The J gene is TRBJ1-2, the V gene TRBV20-1, with TRBD1 matching over 7 bases. Per the germline V gene, CDR1 is DFQATT and CDR2 is SNEGSKA (reference sequence). The V and J ends lost 0 bases and 6 bases, in that order; junction bases with no gene match: 10. This CDR3 has 15 residues. The CDR3 spells CSAREIRTGPDGYTF. Written as DNA, the CDR3 is TGCAGTGCTAGAGAGATAAGGACAGGACCTGATGGCTACACCTTC.

In its sample, this clonotype was seen many times. This chain's CDR3 is CSAVAGEYNEQFF. The CDR3 DNA reads as TGCAGTGCTGTAGCGGGGGAATACAATGAGCAGTTCTTC. This rearrangement joins TRBV20-1 to TRBJ2-1; 9 positions agree with TRBD2. V shed 5 bases, J shed 4 bases, and the junction held 3 bases outside the gene matches. CDR1 and CDR2 (germline): DFQATT, SNEGSKA (reference sequence). The CDR3 covers 13 residues.

This clonotype was seen at least ten times. This chain joins TRBV5-1 and TRBJ2-7; 8 bases are a match to TRBD2. CDR1 SGHRS and CDR2 YFSETQ come from the germline V gene. The CDR3 is 15 amino acids. The V segment lost 4 bases and the J segment 2 bases; nucleotides outside the gene matches: 8. CDR3 coding DNA: TGCGCCAGCAGCCCCGATGCGGGAGGTCCCTACGAGCAGTACTTC. The encoded protein is CASSPDAGGPYEQYF.